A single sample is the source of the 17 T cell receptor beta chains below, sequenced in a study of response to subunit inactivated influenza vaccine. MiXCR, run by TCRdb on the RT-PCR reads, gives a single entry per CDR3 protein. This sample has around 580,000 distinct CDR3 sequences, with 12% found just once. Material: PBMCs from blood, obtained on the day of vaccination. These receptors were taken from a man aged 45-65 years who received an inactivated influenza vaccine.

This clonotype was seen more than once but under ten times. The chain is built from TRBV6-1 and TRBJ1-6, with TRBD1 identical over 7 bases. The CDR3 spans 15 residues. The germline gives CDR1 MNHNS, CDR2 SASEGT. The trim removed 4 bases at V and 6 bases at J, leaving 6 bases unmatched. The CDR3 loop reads CASSGGTATNSPLHF. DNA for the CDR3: TGTGCCAGCAGTGGAGGGACAGCGACTAATTCACCCCTCCACTTT.

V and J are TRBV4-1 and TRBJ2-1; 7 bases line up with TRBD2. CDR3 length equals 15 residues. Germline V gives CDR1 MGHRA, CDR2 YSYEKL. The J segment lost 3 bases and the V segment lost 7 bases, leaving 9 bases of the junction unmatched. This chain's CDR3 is CASMRGGLFYNEQFF. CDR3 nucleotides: TGCGCCAGCATGCGGGGAGGGCTTTTCTACAATGAGCAGTTCTTC.

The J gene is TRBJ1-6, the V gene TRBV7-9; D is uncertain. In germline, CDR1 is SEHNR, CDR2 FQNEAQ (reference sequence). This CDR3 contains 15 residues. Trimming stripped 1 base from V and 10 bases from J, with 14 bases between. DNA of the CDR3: TGTGCCAGCAGCTTAGAGGCGATTTCCCAATCACCCCTCCACTTT. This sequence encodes CASSLEAISQSPLHF.

This CDR3 reads CAWKKSRGTGELFF. The CDR3 nucleotides read TGTGCCTGGAAAAAGTCTAGGGGGACCGGGGAGCTGTTTTTT. The chain joins TRBV30 to TRBJ2-2; D possibly corresponds to TRBD1 (6 bases). V lost 4 bases and J 5 bases, leaving 14 bases between the germline ends. Germline CDR1 is GTSNPN and CDR2 is SVGIG (reference sequence). The CDR3 spans 14 residues.

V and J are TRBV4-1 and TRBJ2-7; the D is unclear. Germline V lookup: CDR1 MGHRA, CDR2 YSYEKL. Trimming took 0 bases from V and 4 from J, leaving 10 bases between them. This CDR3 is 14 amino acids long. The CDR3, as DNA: TGCGCCAGCAGCCAAGATCCTGTCGCTTACGAGCAGTACTTC. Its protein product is CASSQDPVAYEQYF.

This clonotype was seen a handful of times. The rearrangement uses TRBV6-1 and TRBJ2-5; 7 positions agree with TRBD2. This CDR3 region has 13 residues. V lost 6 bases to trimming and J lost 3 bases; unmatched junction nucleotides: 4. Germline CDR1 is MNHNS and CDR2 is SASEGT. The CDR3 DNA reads TGTGCCAGCAGACCGGGACTAAAAGAGACCCAGTACTTC. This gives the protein CASRPGLKETQYF.

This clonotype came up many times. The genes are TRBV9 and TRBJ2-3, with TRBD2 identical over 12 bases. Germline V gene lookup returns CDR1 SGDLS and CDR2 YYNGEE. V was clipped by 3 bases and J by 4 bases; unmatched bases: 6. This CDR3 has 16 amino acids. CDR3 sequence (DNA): TGTGCCAGCAGCGGACCACTAGCGGGGGGTGCAGATACGCAGTATTTT. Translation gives CASSGPLAGGADTQYF. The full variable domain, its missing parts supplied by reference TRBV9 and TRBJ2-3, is DSGVTQTPKHLITATGQRVTLRCSPRSGDLSVYWYQQSLDQGLQFLIQYYNGEERAKGNILERFSAQQFPDLHSELNLSSLELGDSALYFCASSGPLAGGADTQYFGPGTRLTVL.

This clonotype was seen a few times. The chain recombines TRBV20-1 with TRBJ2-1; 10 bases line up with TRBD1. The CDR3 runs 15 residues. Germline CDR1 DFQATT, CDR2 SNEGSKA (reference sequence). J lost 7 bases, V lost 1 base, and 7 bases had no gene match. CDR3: CSARAGDRGRNEQFF. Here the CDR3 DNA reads TGCAGTGCTAGAGCCGGAGACAGGGGGCGGAATGAGCAGTTCTTC.

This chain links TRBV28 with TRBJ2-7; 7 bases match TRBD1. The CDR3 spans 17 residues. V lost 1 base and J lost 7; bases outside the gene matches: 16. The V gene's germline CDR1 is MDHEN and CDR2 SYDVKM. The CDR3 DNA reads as TGTGCCAGCAGTTTATTGGCCCCCGCAGGGGGATTGAGGGAGCAGTACTTC. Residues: CASSLLAPAGGLREQYF.

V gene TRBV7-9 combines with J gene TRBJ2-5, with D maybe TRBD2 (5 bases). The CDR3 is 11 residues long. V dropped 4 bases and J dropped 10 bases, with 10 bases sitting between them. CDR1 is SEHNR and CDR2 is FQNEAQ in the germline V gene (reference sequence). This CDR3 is CASSSREVQYF. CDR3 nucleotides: TGTGCCAGCAGCTCTCGGGAAGTCCAGTACTTC.

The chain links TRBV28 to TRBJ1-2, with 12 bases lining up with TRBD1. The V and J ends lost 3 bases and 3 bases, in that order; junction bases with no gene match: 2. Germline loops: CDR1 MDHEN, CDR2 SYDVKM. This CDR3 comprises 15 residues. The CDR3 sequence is CASSFGTGGHYGYTF. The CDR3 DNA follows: TGTGCCAGCAGTTTTGGGACAGGGGGCCACTATGGCTACACCTTC.

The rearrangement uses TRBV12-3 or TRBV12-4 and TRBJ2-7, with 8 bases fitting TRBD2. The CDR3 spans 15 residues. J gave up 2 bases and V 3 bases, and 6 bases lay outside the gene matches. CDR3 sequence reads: CASSLVNGGAYEQYF. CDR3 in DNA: TGTGCCAGCAGTTTGGTTAACGGGGGGGCCTACGAGCAGTACTTC.

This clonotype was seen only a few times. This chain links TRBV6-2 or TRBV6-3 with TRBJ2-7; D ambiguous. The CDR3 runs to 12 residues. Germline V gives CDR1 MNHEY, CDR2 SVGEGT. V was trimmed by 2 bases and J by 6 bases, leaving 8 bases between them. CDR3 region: CASSYAWSEQYF. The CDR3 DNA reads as TGTGCCAGCAGTTACGCGTGGAGCGAGCAGTACTTC.

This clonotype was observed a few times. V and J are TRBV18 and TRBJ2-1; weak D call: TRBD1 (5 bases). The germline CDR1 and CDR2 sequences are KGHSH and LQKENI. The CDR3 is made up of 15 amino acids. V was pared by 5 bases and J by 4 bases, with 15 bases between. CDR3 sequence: CASSRSRAGYNEQFF. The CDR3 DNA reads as TGTGCCAGCTCAAGATCCCGGGCAGGGTACAATGAGCAGTTCTTC.

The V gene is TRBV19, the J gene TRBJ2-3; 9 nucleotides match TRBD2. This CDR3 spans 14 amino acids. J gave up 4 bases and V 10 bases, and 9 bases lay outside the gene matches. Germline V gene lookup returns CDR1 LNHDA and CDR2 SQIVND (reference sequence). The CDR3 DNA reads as TGTGCCACTTGGACTAGCGCCTTCCCAGATACGCAGTATTTT. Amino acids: CATWTSAFPDTQYF.

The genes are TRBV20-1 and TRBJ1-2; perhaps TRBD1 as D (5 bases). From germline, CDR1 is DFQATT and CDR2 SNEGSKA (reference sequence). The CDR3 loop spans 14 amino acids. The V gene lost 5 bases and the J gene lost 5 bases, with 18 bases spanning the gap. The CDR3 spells CSAVIMGGGYGYTF. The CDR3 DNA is TGCAGTGCTGTGATCATGGGCGGGGGGTATGGCTACACCTTC.

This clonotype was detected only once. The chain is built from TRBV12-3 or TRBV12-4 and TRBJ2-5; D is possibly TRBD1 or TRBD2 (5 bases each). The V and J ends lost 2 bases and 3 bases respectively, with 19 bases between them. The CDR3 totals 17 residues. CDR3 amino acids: CASSLTRDPLPEETQYF. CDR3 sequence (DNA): TGTGCCAGCAGTTTAACCCGGGACCCCCTTCCCGAAGAGACCCAGTACTTC.